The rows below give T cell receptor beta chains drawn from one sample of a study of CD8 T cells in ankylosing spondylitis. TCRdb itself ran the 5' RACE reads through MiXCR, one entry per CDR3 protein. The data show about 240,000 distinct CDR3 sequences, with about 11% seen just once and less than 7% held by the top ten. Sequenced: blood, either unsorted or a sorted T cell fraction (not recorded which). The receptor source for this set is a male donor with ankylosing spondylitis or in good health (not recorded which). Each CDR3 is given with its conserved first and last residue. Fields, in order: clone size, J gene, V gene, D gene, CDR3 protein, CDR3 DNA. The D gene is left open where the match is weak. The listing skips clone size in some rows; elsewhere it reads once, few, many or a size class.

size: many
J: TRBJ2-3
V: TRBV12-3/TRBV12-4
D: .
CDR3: CASSSGLSEDTQYF
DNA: TGTGCCAGCAGTTCTGGCCTGTCCGAAGATACGCAGTATTTT

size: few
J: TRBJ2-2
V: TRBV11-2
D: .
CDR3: CASSADRTGELFF
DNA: TGTGCCAGCAGCGCCGACAGAACCGGGGAGCTGTTTTTT

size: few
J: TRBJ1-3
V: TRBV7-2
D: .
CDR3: CASSLAPARSGNTIYF
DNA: TGTGCCAGCAGCTTAGCCCCCGCGAGGTCTGGAAACACCATATATTTT

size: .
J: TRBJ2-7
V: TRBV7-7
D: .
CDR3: CASSFGPDRLDEQYF
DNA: TGTGCCAGCAGCTTCGGCCCGGACCGCCTCGACGAGCAGTACTTC

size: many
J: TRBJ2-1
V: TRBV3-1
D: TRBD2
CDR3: CASSLEGVAGGWNEQFF
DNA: TGTGCCAGCAGCTTAGAGGGGGTAGCGGGAGGGTGGAATGAGCAGTTCTTC

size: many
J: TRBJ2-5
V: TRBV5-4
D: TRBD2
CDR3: CASSSASGGQETQYF
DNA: TGTGCCAGCAGCTCAGCTAGCGGAGGACAAGAGACCCAGTACTTC

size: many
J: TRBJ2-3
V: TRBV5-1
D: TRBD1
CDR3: CASSPKRDRADTQYF
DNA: TGCGCCAGCAGTCCGAAGCGGGACAGGGCAGATACGCAGTATTTT

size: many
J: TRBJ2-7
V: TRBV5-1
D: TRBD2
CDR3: CASSRTSGTLTYEQYF
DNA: TGCGCCAGCAGTCGGACTAGCGGGACATTGACCTACGAGCAGTACTTC

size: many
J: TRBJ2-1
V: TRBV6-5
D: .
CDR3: CASSYSSDSLYNEQFF
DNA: TGTGCCAGCAGTTACTCGAGTGACAGCCTTTACAATGAGCAGTTCTTC

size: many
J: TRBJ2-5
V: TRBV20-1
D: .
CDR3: CSAKGPVQETQYF
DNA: TGCAGTGCAAAGGGGCCGGTACAAGAGACCCAGTACTTC

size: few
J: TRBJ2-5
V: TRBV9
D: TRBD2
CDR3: CASSGGGETQYF
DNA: TGTGCCAGCAGCGGGGGGGGAGAGACCCAGTACTTC

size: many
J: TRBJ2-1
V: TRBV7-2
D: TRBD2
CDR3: CASSFTLAGVGEQFF
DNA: TGTGCCAGCAGCTTTACACTAGCGGGAGTAGGTGAGCAGTTCTTC

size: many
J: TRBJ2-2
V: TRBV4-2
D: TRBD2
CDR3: CASSQGGLAGGTGELFF
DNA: TGTGCCAGCAGCCAAGGAGGGCTAGCGGGAGGTACCGGGGAGCTGTTTTTT

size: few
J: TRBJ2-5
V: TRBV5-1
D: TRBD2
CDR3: CASSLVSSGGAEETQYF
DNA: TGCGCCAGCAGCTTGGTTTCTAGCGGGGGGGCAGAAGAGACCCAGTACTTC

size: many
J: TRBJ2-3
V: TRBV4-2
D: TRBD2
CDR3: CASSQPGLAGATDTQYF
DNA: TGTGCCAGCAGCCAACCTGGACTAGCGGGAGCCACAGATACGCAGTATTTT

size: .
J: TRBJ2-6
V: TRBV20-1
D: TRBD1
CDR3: CRAPTQGSGTASGANVLTF
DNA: TGCAGGGCCCCTACACAGGGCTCCGGGACAGCCTCTGGGGCCAACGTCCTGACTTTC

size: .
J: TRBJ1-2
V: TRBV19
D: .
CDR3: CAIGGTAGYTF
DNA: TGTGCCATTGGGGGAACTGCTGGCTACACCTTC

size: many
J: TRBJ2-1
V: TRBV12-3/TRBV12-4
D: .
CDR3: CASSPSSWSFESEQFF
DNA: TGTGCCAGCAGCCCCAGCTCCTGGTCGTTTGAAAGTGAGCAGTTCTTC

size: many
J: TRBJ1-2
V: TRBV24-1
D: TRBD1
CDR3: CATSRPGTDVHGYTF
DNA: TGTGCCACCAGCCGCCCCGGGACAGACGTTCATGGCTACACCTTC

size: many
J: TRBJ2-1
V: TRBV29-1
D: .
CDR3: CSVDRTNRYNEQFF
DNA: TGCAGCGTAGACCGGACCAACCGATACAATGAGCAGTTCTTC

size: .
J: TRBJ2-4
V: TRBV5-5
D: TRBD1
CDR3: CASKPTGGGNIQYF
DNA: TGTGCCAGCAAACCGACAGGGGGAGGGAACATTCAGTACTTC

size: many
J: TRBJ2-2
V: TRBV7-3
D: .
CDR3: CASSPSFIANTGELFF
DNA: TGTGCCAGCAGCCCGTCTTTTATTGCGAACACCGGGGAGCTGTTTTTT

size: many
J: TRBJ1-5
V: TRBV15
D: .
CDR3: CATRVPESNQPQHF
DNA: TGTGCCACCCGGGTGCCGGAATCCAATCAGCCCCAGCATTTT

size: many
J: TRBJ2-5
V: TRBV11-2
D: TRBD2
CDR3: CASSHPWGGETQYF
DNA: TGTGCCAGCAGCCATCCTTGGGGGGGGGAGACCCAGTACTTC

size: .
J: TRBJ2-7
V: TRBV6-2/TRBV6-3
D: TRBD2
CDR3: CASSLIGLATDEQYF
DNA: TGTGCCAGCAGCCTAATCGGACTAGCGACCGACGAGCAGTACTTC

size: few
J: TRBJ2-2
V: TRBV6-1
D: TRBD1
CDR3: CASSEGATGAGELFF
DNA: TGTGCCAGCAGTGAAGGGGCGACAGGGGCCGGGGAGCTGTTTTTT

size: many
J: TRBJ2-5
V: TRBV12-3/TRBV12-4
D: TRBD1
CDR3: CASSRGQQETQYF
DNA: TGTGCCAGCAGTCGGGGACAGCAAGAGACCCAGTACTTC

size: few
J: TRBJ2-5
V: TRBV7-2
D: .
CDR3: CASSRNPGFQLEETQYF
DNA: TGTGCCAGCAGCCGAAATCCCGGATTCCAATTGGAAGAGACCCAGTACTTC

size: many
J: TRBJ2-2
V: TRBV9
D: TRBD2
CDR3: CASKTSESTGELFF
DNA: TGTGCCAGCAAGACTAGCGAATCCACCGGGGAGCTGTTTTTT

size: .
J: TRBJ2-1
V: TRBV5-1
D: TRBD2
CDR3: CASSLGLAGGTYNEQFF
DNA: TGCGCCAGCAGCTTGGGACTAGCGGGAGGTACCTACAATGAGCAGTTCTTC

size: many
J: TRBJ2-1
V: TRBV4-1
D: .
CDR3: CASSQGIAGPRGNEQFF
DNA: TGCGCCAGCAGCCAAGGAATAGCGGGGCCCAGGGGGAATGAGCAGTTCTTC

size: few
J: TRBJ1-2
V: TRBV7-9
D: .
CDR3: CASSPQDGYTF
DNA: TGTGCCAGCAGCCCTCAGGATGGCTACACCTTC

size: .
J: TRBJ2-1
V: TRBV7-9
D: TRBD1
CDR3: CASSRTGGNNEQFF
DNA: TGTGCCAGCAGCAGGACAGGGGGGAACAATGAGCAGTTCTTC

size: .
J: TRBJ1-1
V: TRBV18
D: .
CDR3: CASSPRDTPNTEAFF
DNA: TGTGCCAGCTCACCACGGGACACGCCTAACACTGAAGCTTTCTTT

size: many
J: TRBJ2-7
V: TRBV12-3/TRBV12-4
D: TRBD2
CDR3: CASSPSSGRAEEQYF
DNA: TGTGCCAGCAGTCCAAGTAGCGGGAGGGCGGAGGAGCAGTACTTC

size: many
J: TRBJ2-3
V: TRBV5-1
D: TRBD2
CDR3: CASSLRRTSGGTDTQYF
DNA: TGCGCCAGCAGCTTAAGAAGAACTAGCGGGGGAACAGATACGCAGTATTTT